The 23 T cell receptor beta chains presented below share a single source sample, sequenced in a study of T-cell reconstitution after alpha-beta-depleted transplantation in children. Unique molecular identifiers were incorporated into the prepared TCRbeta library. TCRdb ran MiXCR on the PCR reads and lists one entry per CDR3 protein. This sample has hundreds of thousands of distinct CDR3 sequences, with about 33% found just once. Sequencing was performed on PBMCs from the stem cell graft donor, taken from the stem cell graft. These receptors were collected from a human donor who donated a stem cell graft to a child with aplastic anemia.

This clonotype was seen a handful of times. The V call is TRBV19, the J call TRBJ2-7, with a possible D match to TRBD1 (6 bases). V was cut by 5 bases and J by 3 bases, with 11 bases left in between. This CDR3 contains 13 residues. Germline V lookup: CDR1 LNHDA, CDR2 SQIVND (reference sequence). The CDR3 loop reads CASSQGQFYEQYF. CDR3 nucleotides: TGTGCCAGTAGTCAAGGACAGTTCTACGAGCAGTACTTC.

V is TRBV27 and J is TRBJ2-3; 8 bases agree with TRBD2. V shed 6 bases, J shed 7 bases, and the junction held 9 bases outside the gene matches. The CDR3 is 14 amino acids. Germline lookup yields CDR1 MNHEY and CDR2 SMNVEV (reference sequence). The CDR3 bases are TGTGCCAGCAGGGAACGGACTAGCCCAAATACGCAGTATTTT. Amino acids: CASRERTSPNTQYF.

This clonotype was seen only a few times. V gene TRBV18 combines with J gene TRBJ2-1, with TRBD2 identical over 8 bases. CDR3 size: 15 residues. In germline, CDR1 is KGHSH, CDR2 LQKENI. With 6 bases clipped from V and 3 bases from J, the junction kept 7 bases outside the gene matches. CDR3 sequence: CASSPVSGSYNEQFF. The CDR3 region has the DNA TGTGCCAGCTCGCCCGTCAGCGGGAGCTACAATGAGCAGTTCTTC.

This clonotype has only a few counts. CDR3 loop: CASTYIIGLGNTEAFF. The CDR3 region has the DNA TGTGCCAGCACTTACATTATCGGCTTAGGGAACACTGAAGCTTTCTTT. The chain is built from TRBV12-3 or TRBV12-4 and TRBJ1-1; D uncertain. There are 16 residues in the CDR3. V lost 7 bases to trimming and J lost 1 base, with 19 bases between them.

The chain couples TRBV7-8 to TRBJ2-1; the D gene is possibly TRBD1 (6 bases). This CDR3 contains 14 residues. The germline V gene encodes CDR1 SGHVS and CDR2 FQNEAQ. The V end was cut by 5 bases, the J end by 6 bases, with 14 bases between. CDR3 nucleotides: TGTGCCAGCAGCCGCTACAAACAGGGCAATGAGCAGTTCTTC. Translating it yields CASSRYKQGNEQFF.

This clonotype has only a few counts. The chain couples TRBV5-5 to TRBJ1-6, with TRBD1 as a possible D gene (6 bases). The V end lost 2 bases, the J end lost 7 bases, and 13 bases lay between the germline ends. The CDR3 consists of 15 residues. Germline CDR1 reads SGHKS; CDR2 reads YYEKEE (reference sequence). Here the CDR3 DNA reads TGTGCCAGCAGCTTCGGGGACACCAAGAATTCACCCCTCCACTTT. This gives the protein CASSFGDTKNSPLHF. Complete variable domain (other parts from reference TRBV5-5 and TRBJ1-6): DAGVTQSPTHLIKTRGQQVTLRCSPISGHKSVSWYQQVLGQGPQFIFQYYEKEERGRGNFPDRFSARQFPNYSSELNVNALLLGDSALYLCASSFGDTKNSPLHFGNGTRLTVT.

CDR3 coding DNA: TGTGCCAGCAGCCCCCCGGGTTCGGCAGTTGGTGAAGCTTTCTTT. It specifies CASSPPGSAVGEAFF. This chain uses TRBV7-9 with TRBJ1-1; D is unclear. Trimming took 5 bases from V and 7 from J, leaving 20 bases between them. CDR3 size: 15 residues. Per the germline V gene, CDR1 is SEHNR and CDR2 is FQNEAQ (reference sequence).

This clonotype was detected only a few times. This chain uses TRBV10-3 with TRBJ1-1; D is ambiguous. V was clipped by 7 bases and J by 0 bases, with 12 bases between them. Looked up from germline, CDR1 is ENHRY and CDR2 is SYGVKD. The length of the CDR3 is 14 residues. The CDR3 sequence: CAINSGTMNTEAFF. CDR3 in DNA: TGTGCCATCAATTCCGGCACTATGAACACTGAAGCTTTCTTT.

The V call is TRBV5-1, the J call TRBJ2-7, with TRBD2 identical over 11 bases. This CDR3 region has 18 residues. CDR1 is SGHRS and CDR2 is YFSETQ in the germline V gene. The trim removed 1 base at V and 5 bases at J, leaving 14 bases unmatched. Here the CDR3 reads CASSLWGNSGRATDEQYV. For the CDR3, the DNA is TGCGCCAGCAGCTTGTGGGGGAATAGCGGGAGGGCCACGGACGAGCAGTACGTC.

This chain joins TRBV7-9 and TRBJ1-4; possibly TRBD1 for D (6 bases). Trimming left V 5 bases short and J 3 bases short, with 16 bases between. This CDR3 is built from 16 residues. CDR1 and CDR2 (germline): SEHNR, FQNEAQ (reference sequence). CDR3 loop: CASSPRAGAANEKLFF. CDR3 bases: TGTGCCAGCAGCCCCCGGGCAGGGGCGGCTAATGAAAAACTGTTTTTT.

The chain joins TRBV6-5 to TRBJ2-5, with 10 bases identical to TRBD2. The CDR3 runs to 16 residues. With V trimmed by 2 bases and J by 4 bases, 7 bases remained unmatched. Germline values: CDR1 MNHEY, CDR2 SVGAGI. CDR3 residues: CASSYTWTSGGETQYF. The CDR3 region has the DNA TGTGCCAGCAGTTACACGTGGACTAGCGGAGGAGAGACCCAGTACTTC.

This clonotype appeared many times. CDR3 in DNA: TGTGCCAGCAGCCAAGATAGGGGGTCTGGGGCCAACGTCCTGACTTTC. Translation: CASSQDRGSGANVLTF. The rearrangement links TRBV4-2 to TRBJ2-6; weak D call: TRBD1 (6 bases). There are 16 residues in the CDR3. The germline CDR1 and CDR2 sequences are LGHNA and YNFKEQ. Trimming pared 0 bases from V and 1 base from J, leaving 7 bases between.

This clonotype has only one observation. V gene TRBV11-3 combines with J gene TRBJ2-7; no reliable D call. Trimming stripped 4 bases from V and 5 bases from J, with 9 bases between. In germline, CDR1 is SGHNT, CDR2 YENEEA. The CDR3 has 12 amino acids. CDR3 residues: CASSSLGNEQYV. CDR3 nucleotide sequence: TGTGCCAGCAGCTCCCTGGGGAACGAGCAGTACGTC.

This chain connects TRBV25-1 to TRBJ2-2; 8 bases fit TRBD2. With 3 bases clipped from V and 4 bases from J, the junction kept 10 bases outside the gene matches. Germline V gene lookup returns CDR1 MGHDK and CDR2 SYGVNS. The CDR3 is made up of 17 amino acids. CDR3: CASSDTLLAESTGELFF. In nucleotides, the CDR3 is TGTGCCAGCAGTGACACCCTACTAGCGGAGTCCACCGGGGAGCTGTTTTTT.

In DNA form, the CDR3 reads TGTGCCAGCAGCCTAGCACCCTCTGGGGCCAACGTCCTGACTTTC. Its protein is CASSLAPSGANVLTF. The chain links TRBV12-3 or TRBV12-4 to TRBJ2-6, with D perhaps matching TRBD2 (5 bases). The CDR3 runs to 15 residues. V dropped 6 bases and J dropped 0 bases, with 9 bases sitting between them.

The V and J genes are TRBV24-1 and TRBJ2-1; D may match TRBD1 or TRBD2 (6 bases each). The germline V gene encodes CDR1 KGHDR and CDR2 SFDVKD. The CDR3 sequence is 15 residues long. Trimming took 6 bases from V and 6 from J, leaving 17 bases between them. The CDR3 bases are TGTGCCACCAGTCCCCCGGGGGCAGAGGGCAATGAGCAGTTCTTC. Amino acids: CATSPPGAEGNEQFF.

The genes are TRBV6-9 and TRBJ2-2; D is possibly TRBD1 (6 bases). The germline gives CDR1 MNHGY, CDR2 SVAAGI. CDR3 length equals 15 residues. The V gene lost 8 bases and the J gene lost 1 base, with 14 bases spanning the gap. The CDR3 loop reads CASLPGTKNTGELFF. The CDR3 DNA follows: TGTGCCAGCCTTCCCGGGACAAAGAACACCGGGGAGCTGTTTTTT.

CDR3 loop: CSARASGLDSYEQYF. As DNA, the CDR3 is TGCAGTGCTAGGGCATCAGGACTAGATTCCTACGAGCAGTACTTC. The V gene is TRBV20-1, the J gene TRBJ2-7; 7 nucleotides align to TRBD2. V gave up 3 bases and J gave up 1 base; unmatched junction bases: 9. The CDR3 extends over 15 amino acids. Germline lookup yields CDR1 DFQATT and CDR2 SNEGSKA (reference sequence).

The CDR3 coding sequence is TGTGCCAGCTCACTCAAGGGGGCGTCTGATGGCTACACCTTC. Residues: CASSLKGASDGYTF. The chain carries TRBV18 and TRBJ1-2; 7 positions agree with TRBD1. Looked up from germline, CDR1 is KGHSH and CDR2 is LQKENI. The CDR3 loop spans 14 amino acids. V was pared by 4 bases and J by 6 bases, with 8 bases of the junction left unmatched. Together with reference TRBV18 and TRBJ1-2, the CDR3 gives the full variable domain: NAGVMQNPRHLVRRRGQEARLRCSPMKGHSHVYWYRQLPEEGLKFMVYLQKENIIDESGMPKERFSAEFPKEGPSILRIQQVVRGDSAAYFCASSLKGASDGYTFGSGTRLTVV.

In its sample, this clonotype was seen a few times. The chain carries TRBV7-6 and TRBJ2-7; 13 nucleotides match TRBD2. V shed 2 bases and J 4 bases; nucleotides not matched to a gene: 20. CDR1 is SGHVS and CDR2 is FNYEAQ in the germline V gene. CDR3 length: 21 residues. CDR3 amino acids: CASSLPTEETSGRPWTYEQYF. CDR3 coding DNA: TGTGCCAGCAGCTTACCAACAGAGGAGACTAGCGGGAGGCCCTGGACGTACGAGCAGTACTTC. The variable domain in full, with the rest retrieved from reference TRBV7-6 and TRBJ2-7, is GAGVSQSPRYKVTKRGQDVALRCDPISGHVSLYWYRQALGQGPEFLTYFNYEAQQDKSGLPNDRFSAERPEGSISTLTIQRTEQRDSAMYRCASSLPTEETSGRPWTYEQYFGPGTRLTVT.

There are a few counts of this clonotype. The chain joins TRBV30 to TRBJ2-5; D is tentatively TRBD1 or TRBD2 (5 bases each). Trimming shortened V by 5 bases and J by 6 bases, and 16 bases separated the two germline ends. CDR1 and CDR2 (germline): GTSNPN, SVGIG (reference sequence). This CDR3 has 13 residues. DNA for the CDR3: TGTGCCTGGGGGGCCGGGCTAGCCAAGACCCAGTACTTC. It specifies CAWGAGLAKTQYF. The complete variable domain, with remaining parts taken from reference TRBV30 and TRBJ2-5, reads SQTIHQWPATLVQPVGSPLSLECTVEGTSNPNLYWYRQAAGRGLQLLFYSVGIGQISSEVPQNLSASRPQDRQFILSSKKLLLSDSGFYLCAWGAGLAKTQYFGPGTRLLVL.

This clonotype was found a few times. The rearrangement joins TRBV6-2 or TRBV6-3 to TRBJ2-5; unclear D gene. The CDR3 runs to 13 residues. Deletions cut 3 bases from V and 5 bases from J, with 10 bases between. Germline V gene sequence: CDR1 MNHEY, CDR2 SVGEGT. The CDR3 protein is CASSYEDPETQYF. CDR3 bases: TGTGCCAGCAGTTATGAGGACCCGGAGACCCAGTACTTC.

This clonotype has only a few counts. The chain has TRBV20-1 and TRBJ2-3, with 10 bases fitting TRBD2. The junction had 10 bases not matched to a gene; V was cut back by 6 bases and J by 4 bases. CDR3 length: 15 amino acids. Germline CDR1 is DFQATT and CDR2 is SNEGSKA (reference sequence). For the CDR3, the DNA is TGCAGTGCAGAAGCGGGAGGGCCAGTCCCAGATACGCAGTATTTT. Protein product: CSAEAGGPVPDTQYF.